These 22 T cell receptor beta chains were all obtained from the same sample, sequenced in a study of blood T cell repertoires in COVID-19 (dated by TCRdb to about 2020). Library preparation used the immunoSEQ multiplex PCR assay. In its TCRdb copy, this immuneACCESS table keeps in-frame sequences only and misses some clones. Where compared with another copy, unresolved V genes explain less than half of these, and the others have no known cause. Within this sample are hundreds of thousands of clones, with roughly 90% of them counted one time only. Of the sample, more than 1.4% is held by the ten largest clones. The material sequenced was peripheral blood. The receptors derive from a woman aged 25-40 years with active or convalescent COVID-19.

The chain combines TRBV27 with TRBJ1-6; 9 positions match TRBD1. The CDR3 consists of 16 residues. Germline values: CDR1 MNHEY, CDR2 SMNVEV (reference sequence). The trim removed 5 bases at V and 8 bases at J, leaving 10 bases unmatched. The CDR3 DNA is TGTGCCAGCAGTCGGAAACAGGGGGCAGGGCATTCACCCCTCCACTTT. Its protein product is CASSRKQGAGHSPLHF.

This clone was detected only a few times. This chain links TRBV19 with TRBJ1-2, with D tentatively TRBD1 (5 bases). V lost 9 bases and J lost 3, with 26 bases in between. Germline CDR1 LNHDA, CDR2 SQIVND (reference sequence). This CDR3 is built from 17 residues. CDR3 bases: TGTGCCAGCGACGCACAGGATGGTTCCAGTGGTTACTATGGCTACACCTTC. Its translation is CASDAQDGSSGYYGYTF.

The V gene is TRBV18, the J gene TRBJ2-1, with a tentative D call TRBD1 (5 bases). CDR1 is KGHSH, CDR2 LQKENI, per germline. The CDR3 extends over 13 amino acids. V lost 3 bases and J 6 bases, leaving 9 bases between the germline ends. The CDR3 DNA follows: TGTGCCAGCTCACCGACAGCCGGCAATGAGCAGTTCTTC. It codes for CASSPTAGNEQFF.

V usage is TRBV5-1 and J usage is TRBJ1-1, with a weak D call TRBD1 (5 bases). Trimming cost V 0 bases and J 4 bases, with 7 bases left between them. Germline V lookup: CDR1 SGHRS, CDR2 YFSETQ. CDR3 length: 13 residues. Here the CDR3 DNA reads TGCGCCAGCAGCTTGGCGGGGGTCACTGAAGCTTTCTTT. Its protein product is CASSLAGVTEAFF.

This sequence joins TRBV2 and TRBJ1-2; no clear D gene. The V end was cut by 7 bases, the J end by 4 bases, with 19 bases between. In germline, CDR1 is SNHLY, CDR2 FYNNEI. The CDR3 spans 15 residues. As DNA, the CDR3 is TGTGCCAGCAAAGAAAGTCCCGGTCGTAGCTATGGCTACACCTTC. This translates into CASKESPGRSYGYTF.

The V and J genes are TRBV10-3 and TRBJ2-1, with unresolved D. CDR3 length: 14 amino acids. CDR1 is ENHRY, CDR2 SYGVKD, per germline. V was shortened by 0 bases and J by 7 bases, with 10 bases between the two germline ends. CDR3 bases: TGTGCCATCAGTGAGTCCCCGGAGACGAATGAGCAGTTCTTC. Its protein is CAISESPETNEQFF.

The chain uses TRBV19 and TRBJ1-2; the match to TRBD1 covers 7 bases. CDR1 and CDR2 (germline): LNHDA, SQIVND (reference sequence). Trimming at V came to 6 bases and at J to 2 bases, leaving 3 bases not matched to a gene. CDR3 length: 13 amino acids. CDR3 amino acids: CASRKQGNYGYTF. CDR3 in DNA: TGTGCCAGTAGAAAACAGGGGAACTATGGCTACACCTTC.

The rearrangement joins TRBV10-3 to TRBJ1-1; TRBD1 is a possible D gene (6 bases). CDR1 ENHRY and CDR2 SYGVKD come from the germline V gene. Trimming removed 2 bases from V and 1 base from J, with 17 bases in between. CDR3 length: 17 residues. The DNA for the CDR3 is TGTGCCATCAGTGAGCTGACAAAAAGGGGGAAGAACACTGAAGCTTTCTTT. As protein: CAISELTKRGKNTEAFF.

The chain has TRBV14 and TRBJ2-7; 8 bases map to TRBD1. Germline assignment: CDR1 SGHDN and CDR2 FVKESK. V dropped 0 bases and J dropped 1; count of bases not matched to a gene: 8. The CDR3 has 17 amino acids. CDR3 coding DNA: TGTGCCAGCAGCCAAGATTTTACAGGGGGTATTTCCTACGAGCAGTACTTC. Protein sequence: CASSQDFTGGISYEQYF.

The V call is TRBV7-9, the J call TRBJ1-2; maybe TRBD1 (6 bases). Germline V gives CDR1 SEHNR, CDR2 FQNEAQ (reference sequence). The CDR3 extends over 15 amino acids. The V and J ends lost 5 bases and 2 bases respectively, with 15 bases between them. The CDR3 here is CASSKTLDRNYGYTF. The DNA of the CDR3 is TGTGCCAGCAGCAAAACATTGGACAGAAACTATGGCTACACCTTC.

V usage is TRBV7-9 and J usage is TRBJ1-6, with D unclear. The germline gives CDR1 SEHNR, CDR2 FQNEAQ (reference sequence). The CDR3 runs to 15 residues. V lost 0 bases and J lost 5, with 8 bases in between. CDR3 DNA: TGTGCCAGCAGCTTAGCGCTGTCGGATAATTCACCCCTCCACTTT. It specifies CASSLALSDNSPLHF.

This clone was picked up one time. The V and J genes are TRBV5-8 and TRBJ1-2; D is ambiguous. Deletions cut 0 bases from V and 5 bases from J, with 5 bases between. Germline V lookup: CDR1 SGHTS, CDR2 YDEGEE. This CDR3 has 12 residues. The CDR3 sequence: CASSLVRYGYTF. In DNA, the CDR3 is TGTGCCAGCAGCTTGGTACGGTATGGCTACACCTTC. The complete variable domain, with remaining parts taken from reference TRBV5-8 and TRBJ1-2, reads EAGVTQSPTHLIKTRGQQATLRCSPISGHTSVYWYQQALGLGLQFLLWYDEGEERNRGNFPPRFSGRQFPNYSSELNVNALELEDSALYLCASSLVRYGYTFGSGTRLTVV.

J is TRBJ1-2 and V is TRBV4-2; 8 bases are shared with TRBD1. V was clipped by 1 base and J by 11 bases; unmatched bases: 12. CDR1 and CDR2 (germline): LGHNA, YNFKEQ. The CDR3 spans 15 residues. CDR3 nucleotides: TGTGCCAGCAGCCAAGGTCCCGGGACAGGCGGCCTATACACCTTC. This encodes CASSQGPGTGGLYTF.

The chain links TRBV10-3 to TRBJ1-2, with a tentative D call TRBD1 (6 bases). This CDR3 region has 12 residues. The V end was cut by 7 bases, the J end by 2 bases, with 8 bases between. In germline, CDR1 is ENHRY, CDR2 SYGVKD. The chain's CDR3 is CAITDRNYGYTF. CDR3 sequence (DNA): TGTGCCATCACGGACAGAAACTATGGCTACACCTTC.

This clone was counted a few times. In DNA form, the CDR3 reads TGCGCCAGCAGTCAAGCTAACAATGAAAAACTGTTTTTT. It encodes CASSQANNEKLFF. The chain links TRBV5-1 to TRBJ1-4; no clear D gene. V lost 5 bases, J lost 5 bases, and 10 bases lay in between. Germline CDR1 and CDR2: SGHRS and YFSETQ. The CDR3 totals 13 residues. The entire variable domain, with the rest obtained from reference TRBV5-1 and TRBJ1-4, is as follows: KAGVTQTPRYLIKTRGQQVTLSCSPISGHRSVSWYQQTPGQGLQFLFEYFSETQRNKGNFPGRFSGRQFSNSRSEMNVSTLELGDSALYLCASSQANNEKLFFGSGTQLSVL.

This chain joins TRBV27 and TRBJ2-3; D remains unclear. Germline V lookup: CDR1 MNHEY, CDR2 SMNVEV (reference sequence). The CDR3 is 15 amino acids. Trimming removed 1 base from V and 2 bases from J, with 10 bases in between. This CDR3 is CASSLYSSPTDTQYF. CDR3 coding DNA: TGTGCCAGCAGTTTATATTCATCCCCCACAGATACGCAGTATTTT.

The gene calls are TRBV7-9 and TRBJ1-4; D might be TRBD1 (5 bases). Germline assignment: CDR1 SEHNR and CDR2 FQNEAQ (reference sequence). This CDR3 has 16 residues. V was clipped by 5 bases and J by 2 bases, with 15 bases between them. CDR3 sequence: CASSPPQGWTNEKLFF. In DNA, the CDR3 is TGTGCCAGCAGCCCACCGCAGGGCTGGACTAATGAAAAACTGTTTTTT.

The chain recombines TRBV5-1 with TRBJ2-5; TRBD2 aligns across 7 bases. This CDR3 is built from 16 residues. V lost 0 bases, J lost 1 base, and 6 bases stayed unmatched. The germline V gene encodes CDR1 SGHRS and CDR2 YFSETQ. The CDR3 DNA sequence: TGCGCCAGCAGCTTGGCCCCAGCGGGGAGCCAAGAGACCCAGTACTTC. Translated: CASSLAPAGSQETQYF.

In this sample, this clone turned up once. The chain joins TRBV3-1 (or the pseudogene TRBV3-2) to TRBJ1-3; no definite D call. This CDR3 contains 15 residues. Germline CDR1 and CDR2: LGHDT and YNNKEL (reference sequence). V was pared by 0 bases and J by 7 bases, with 13 bases between. In DNA form, the CDR3 reads TGTGCCAGCAGCCAAGATCATTCCGGGGAGAACACCATATATTTT. It codes for CASSQDHSGENTIYF.

This clone was detected once. The chain is built from TRBV4-1 and TRBJ1-2, with 7 bases identical to TRBD1. The CDR3 is 16 amino acids. V dropped 4 bases and J dropped 2; count of bases not matched to a gene: 10. CDR1 and CDR2 (germline): MGHRA, YSYEKL. CDR3 protein: CASSPAEGASNYGYTF. CDR3 coding DNA: TGCGCCAGCAGCCCCGCGGAGGGGGCGTCAAACTATGGCTACACCTTC.

The V call is TRBV10-3, the J call TRBJ2-7; 11 nucleotides align to TRBD2. The CDR3 runs to 15 residues. In germline, CDR1 is ENHRY, CDR2 SYGVKD. J lost 5 bases, V lost 3 bases, and 6 bases had no gene match. Here the CDR3 reads CAISDETSGIHEQYF. CDR3 nucleotides: TGTGCCATCAGTGACGAGACTAGCGGGATACACGAGCAGTACTTC.

The chain couples TRBV10-3 to TRBJ2-1; 9 bases align to TRBD1. There are 15 residues in the CDR3. Per germline, CDR1 ENHRY and CDR2 SYGVKD. J was trimmed by 6 bases and V by 3 bases; bases with no gene match: 6. The CDR3 DNA sequence: TGTGCCATCAGTGAAACGGCGACAGGGGGCAATGAGCAGTTCTTC. The encoded protein is CAISETATGGNEQFF.